One and the same sample provided the 26 T cell receptor beta chains below, sequenced in a study of T cells in localized non-small cell lung cancer. Some clones are missing from TCRdb's copy, which holds only in-frame ones; the method was immunoSEQ multiplex PCR. The sample has about 45,000 clones, roughly 91% seen once. The material was PBMCs, obtained before any cancer treatment. These receptors originate from a woman aged 35-75 years with stage II lung adenocarcinoma.

The rearrangement uses TRBV6-5 and TRBJ1-3; D might be TRBD1 (6 bases). The germline V and J ends were trimmed by 8 bases and 4 bases, with 18 bases remaining between them. Germline-derived CDR1 and CDR2 are MNHEY and SVGAGI. CDR3 length equals 15 residues. The CDR3 coding sequence is TGTGCCAGCTCGGGGGGGGCAAATCTGGGAAACACCATATATTTT. It translates to CASSGGANLGNTIYF.

CDR3 DNA: TGTGCCAGCAGCCAAGTGGCTAGCGGGGGGGTAGATACGCAGTATTTT. Its protein product is CASSQVASGGVDTQYF. V and J are TRBV4-2 and TRBJ2-3; 12 bases are shared with TRBD2. Trimming at V came to 1 base and at J to 5 bases, leaving 4 bases not matched to a gene. This CDR3 is built from 16 residues. Germline CDR1 reads LGHNA; CDR2 reads YNFKEQ.

The chain couples TRBV19 to TRBJ1-2; D not certain. Trimming cost V 1 base and J 6 bases, with 9 bases left between them. Germline V lookup: CDR1 LNHDA, CDR2 SQIVND (reference sequence). The CDR3 is 13 residues long. CDR3 sequence (DNA): TGTGCCAGTAGTATAGGACATAGGGATGGCTACACCTTC. Amino acid sequence: CASSIGHRDGYTF. Combining the CDR3 with reference TRBV19 and TRBJ1-2 gives the whole variable domain DGGITQSPKYLFRKEGQNVTLSCEQNLNHDAMYWYRQDPGQGLRLIYYSQIVNDFQKGDIAEGYSVSREKKESFPLTVTSAQKNPTAFYLCASSIGHRDGYTFGSGTRLTVV.

The gene calls are TRBV28 and TRBJ2-7; D might be TRBD2 (5 bases). The CDR3 sequence is 14 residues long. In germline, CDR1 is MDHEN, CDR2 SYDVKM. The V gene lost 2 bases and the J gene lost 1 base, with 9 bases spanning the gap. The CDR3: CASSLLGISYEQYF. The CDR3 DNA follows: TGTGCCAGCAGTTTACTCGGGATTTCCTACGAGCAGTACTTC.

The rearrangement uses TRBV25-1 and TRBJ1-1; tentative D call: TRBD1 (6 bases). This CDR3 contains 14 residues. Germline CDR1 and CDR2: MGHDK and SYGVNS. V was shortened by 3 bases and J by 3 bases, with 11 bases between the two germline ends. As DNA, the CDR3 is TGTGCCAGCAGTGAGGGGGCAATCTACACTGAAGCTTTCTTT. This sequence encodes CASSEGAIYTEAFF.

This chain connects TRBV5-1 to TRBJ2-3, with 8 bases fitting TRBD2. There are 14 residues in the CDR3. The junction had 4 bases not matched to a gene; V was cut back by 3 bases and J by 4 bases. Germline-derived CDR1 and CDR2 are SGHRS and YFSETQ. In DNA form, the CDR3 reads TGCGCCAGCAGCTCCGGACTAGCCTCAGATACGCAGTATTTT. Amino acid sequence: CASSSGLASDTQYF.

This CDR3 reads CASSYLAGGTDTQYF. In DNA form, the CDR3 reads TGTGCCAGCAGTTACCTGGCAGGGGGTACAGATACGCAGTATTTT. This sequence joins TRBV6-5 and TRBJ2-3; 7 bases match TRBD1. Germline-derived CDR1 and CDR2 are MNHEY and SVGAGI. After removal of 2 bases from V and 3 bases from J, the junction contained 5 bases not matched to a gene. The CDR3 is made up of 15 amino acids.

V is TRBV5-6 and J is TRBJ2-3, with TRBD2 identical over 12 bases. This CDR3 is built from 16 residues. Germline V gene data show CDR1 as SGHDT and CDR2 as YYEEEE. V dropped 2 bases and J dropped 5; count of bases not matched to a gene: 6. The CDR3 sequence is CASSFPSGRAGDTQYF. The CDR3 region has the DNA TGTGCCAGCAGCTTCCCTAGCGGGAGGGCCGGAGATACGCAGTATTTT.

This clone was seen a single time. This chain connects TRBV7-9 to TRBJ2-1; 10 bases are shared with TRBD2. Per germline, CDR1 SEHNR and CDR2 FQNEAQ (reference sequence). The CDR3 runs 14 residues. Trimming at V came to 5 bases and at J to 7 bases, leaving 5 bases not matched to a gene. The DNA for the CDR3 is TGTGCCAGCAGCCTACTAGCGGGACCAAATGAGCAGTTCTTC. This sequence encodes CASSLLAGPNEQFF.

With respect to this clone: Other DNA variants within this sample encode the same CDR3. The genes are TRBV5-1 and TRBJ1-4; 10 nucleotides align to TRBD1. The germline V gene encodes CDR1 SGHRS and CDR2 YFSETQ. V lost 4 bases and J lost 6; bases outside the gene matches: 3. The CDR3 extends over 14 amino acids. CDR3 in amino acids: CASSPGTGDEKLFF. The CDR3 DNA reads as TGCGCCAGCAGCCCTGGGACAGGGGATGAAAAACTGTTTTTT.

The chain is built from TRBV2 and TRBJ2-7; the D gene is possibly TRBD1 (6 bases). V gave up 5 bases and J gave up 2 bases, with 10 bases separating them. The germline gives CDR1 SNHLY, CDR2 FYNNEI. The CDR3 is made up of 13 amino acids. The CDR3 DNA sequence: TGTGCCAGCAGTTTTGACAGGACCTACGAGCAGTACTTC. Encoded protein: CASSFDRTYEQYF.

V and J are TRBV28 and TRBJ1-6; weak D call: TRBD1 (5 bases). The ends were cut back, 2 bases at V and 8 bases at J, with 16 bases in the middle. CDR1 and CDR2 (germline): MDHEN, SYDVKM. The CDR3 loop spans 16 amino acids. In DNA, the CDR3 is TGTGCCAGCAGTTTAGGGACCGGAAGGGGTGATTCACCCCTCCACTTT. Translated, it gives CASSLGTGRGDSPLHF.

The chain is built from TRBV11-2 and TRBJ2-4; D might be TRBD2 (6 bases). Trimming took 5 bases from V and 0 from J, leaving 11 bases between them. The CDR3 totals 15 residues. The germline gives CDR1 SGHAT, CDR2 FQNNGV. CDR3 sequence: CASSHLAIAKNIQYF. CDR3 in DNA: TGTGCCAGCAGCCACCTAGCGATAGCCAAAAACATTCAGTACTTC.

The rearrangement joins TRBV5-5 to TRBJ1-1; unclear D gene. CDR1 and CDR2 from the germline V gene are SGHKS and YYEKEE (reference sequence). The CDR3 sequence is 15 residues long. Trimming shortened V by 5 bases and J by 5 bases, and 19 bases separated the two germline ends. The CDR3 reads CASRPIDGKITEAFF. The CDR3 DNA reads as TGTGCCAGCAGACCCATAGATGGGAAGATTACTGAAGCTTTCTTT.

This sequence joins TRBV6-5 and TRBJ2-1; the D gene could be TRBD1 or TRBD2 (5 bases each). This CDR3 comprises 15 residues. CDR1 is MNHEY, CDR2 SVGAGI, per germline. Deletions cut 7 bases from V and 7 bases from J, with 20 bases between. This CDR3 reads CASTRQHLSGNEQFF. The CDR3, as DNA: TGTGCCAGCACCAGACAGCACCTTTCGGGGAATGAGCAGTTCTTC.

J is TRBJ2-7 and V is TRBV2; 7 bases align to TRBD1. CDR1 SNHLY and CDR2 FYNNEI come from the germline V gene. The CDR3 covers 16 residues. The ends lost 3 bases at V and 1 base at J; junction bases unmatched: 9. The DNA of the CDR3 is TGTGCCAGCAGTGATACCACAGGGGCCCTTTCCTACGAGCAGTACTTC. Its protein is CASSDTTGALSYEQYF.

V gene TRBV6-5 combines with J gene TRBJ1-2; possible D gene TRBD1, 5 bases. The length of the CDR3 is 14 residues. Germline V gene data show CDR1 as MNHEY and CDR2 as SVGAGI. Trimming shortened V by 6 bases and J by 4 bases, and 15 bases separated the two germline ends. Written as DNA, the CDR3 is TGTGCCAGCAGCCCGACGAGCACAGGCTATGGCTACACCTTC. Protein: CASSPTSTGYGYTF.

This chain links TRBV7-2 with TRBJ1-1; no definite D call. The length of the CDR3 is 13 residues. The V and J ends lost 5 bases and 1 base respectively, with 8 bases between them. Germline CDR1 SGHTA, CDR2 FQGNSA. CDR3 sequence: CASSLIGNTEAFF. The CDR3 region has the DNA TGTGCCAGCAGCCTCATAGGGAACACTGAAGCTTTCTTT.

The chain recombines TRBV29-1 with TRBJ2-3; 8 bases fit TRBD1. This CDR3 is 14 amino acids long. Unmatched junction bases numbered 12, after V lost 8 bases and J lost 5 bases. CDR1 is SQVTM, CDR2 ANQGSEA, per germline. For the CDR3, the DNA is TGCAGCTACCGACAGGGGTTTGTTCAAGATACGCAGTATTTT. Its translation: CSYRQGFVQDTQYF.

The rearrangement joins TRBV9 to TRBJ2-7; D is ambiguous. Trimming cost V 1 base and J 5 bases, with 13 bases left between them. Per the germline V gene, CDR1 is SGDLS and CDR2 is YYNGEE. The CDR3 is 14 residues long. The CDR3 reads CASSVLPEGNEQYF. The CDR3 coding sequence is TGTGCCAGCAGCGTACTTCCGGAAGGGAACGAGCAGTACTTC.

The rearrangement links TRBV4-1 to TRBJ2-1; D is possibly TRBD1 (6 bases). CDR3 length equals 15 residues. Germline loops: CDR1 MGHRA, CDR2 YSYEKL. V was cut by 2 bases and J by 10 bases, with 18 bases left in between. The CDR3 nucleotides read TGCGCCAGCAGCCAACGGACAACAGGGAGACGGGAGCAGTTCTTC. It encodes CASSQRTTGRREQFF.

The chain couples TRBV4-1 to TRBJ1-5; 8 nucleotides match TRBD1. The V gene end was trimmed by 0 bases and the J gene end by 5 bases; junction bases not matched to a gene: 3. Germline CDR1 MGHRA, CDR2 YSYEKL. This CDR3 spans 15 amino acids. CDR3 DNA: TGCGCCAGCAGCCAAGAACAGGGGGTCTATCAGCCCCAGCATTTT. It is translated as CASSQEQGVYQPQHF.

J is TRBJ1-4 and V is TRBV5-6, with TRBD1 as a possible D gene (5 bases). Germline V gene lookup returns CDR1 SGHDT and CDR2 YYEEEE. The CDR3 is 15 amino acids. The ends were cut back, 1 base at V and 8 bases at J, with 15 bases in the middle. The DNA for the CDR3 is TGTGCCAGCAGCTTGATGAGCAGGGTCTGGGAAAAACTGTTTTTT. Its translation is CASSLMSRVWEKLFF.

Remarks on this clone: At one of its ends the junction is not consistent with the germline gene, which may arise from a read error. The gene calls are TRBV5-1 and TRBJ2-2, with D unclear. CDR1 and CDR2 (germline): SGHRS, YFSETQ. This CDR3 contains 15 residues. CDR3 in DNA: TGCGCCAGCAGCCGATTTAACCAGAACACCGAGGAGCTGTTTTTT. Translated: CASSRFNQNTEELFF.

This clone has only one observation. V and J are TRBV5-1 and TRBJ1-1, with TRBD1 matching 9 bases. The CDR3 consists of 15 residues. The germline CDR1 and CDR2 sequences are SGHRS and YFSETQ. The V gene end was trimmed by 1 base and the J gene end by 1 base; junction bases not matched to a gene: 2. CDR3 sequence: CASSLSTGGNTEAFF. In DNA form, the CDR3 reads TGCGCCAGCAGCTTGTCGACAGGGGGGAACACTGAAGCTTTCTTT.

V gene TRBV15 combines with J gene TRBJ2-5; TRBD2 is a possible D gene (7 bases). Germline CDR1 is LNHNV and CDR2 is YYDKDF (reference sequence). Between the trimmed V and J ends, which lost 0 bases and 5 bases, there was a span of 13 bases. The CDR3 runs to 15 residues. The CDR3 sequence is CATSRDRGARETQYF. The CDR3 region has the DNA TGTGCCACCAGCAGAGATCGGGGGGCGAGGGAGACCCAGTACTTC.